This T cell receptor (beta chain) was obtained from a study of T cells after yellow fever vaccination. Study findings and constraints: Among primary-vaccination clones, most reappeared after the booster, at 95% to 96% for CD4 and 85% to 90% for CD8.

The CDR3 has 12 amino acids. V shed 7 bases and J shed 6 bases, with 12 bases lying between them. TCRdb re-called the 5' RACE reads through MiXCR, storing one row per CDR3 protein. The data contain hundreds of thousands of distinct CDR3 sequences, over 15% of them seen just once; the ten biggest clones take up roughly a sixth. This clonotype was seen repeatedly, ten times or more. Its cognate antigen is unknown. The rearrangement links TRBV12-3 or TRBV12-4 to TRBJ1-2; D gene uncertain. The sequence was obtained from a man aged 18 to 30 who received the YFV17D yellow fever vaccine. The specimen was PBMCs, collected before the yellow fever booster vaccination. CDR3 nucleotides: TGTGCCAGCACCCCGGGTGGGGATGGCTACACCTTC. Encoded protein: CASTPGGDGYTF.